The sequence of this T cell receptor beta chain was determined in a study of cytomegalovirus exposure and HLA in healthy donors. The PCR made use of 60 Vbeta and 13 Jbeta primers. Generated by immunoSEQ multiplex PCR, the TCRdb table keeps only in-frame clones and is missing some. The table includes about 210,000 clones, more than 75% detected once. V shed 0 bases and J shed 6 bases, with 15 bases lying between them. The germline CDR1 and CDR2 sequences are MNHNS and SASEGT. The CDR3 length is 16 residues. The receptor was derived from a woman aged 25 to 39 in good health and CMV-seropositive. V gene TRBV6-1 combines with J gene TRBJ2-1; TRBD1 is a possible D gene (5 bases). Sequences were obtained from PBMCs. The DNA of the CDR3 is TGTGCCAGCAGTGAAGCGGGGCAGCATGGTCTCAATGAGCAGTTCTTC. Amino acids: CASSEAGQHGLNEQFF.